Listed here is a single T cell receptor (beta chain). The data were taken from a study of T cells after yellow fever vaccination. This CDR3 contains 15 residues. Germline V lookup: CDR1 ENHRY, CDR2 SYGVKD. V was shortened by 10 bases and J by 4 bases, with 19 bases between the two germline ends. TCRdb re-analysed the 5' RACE reads in MiXCR, keeping a single row per CDR3 protein. The sample includes tens of thousands of distinct CDR3 sequences, more than 10% seen only once; the top ten take about 26%. Source: CD8+ T cells not binding an NS4B(214-222) dextramer, sorted from PBMCs, taken more than 20 days after the first yellow fever vaccination. The chain couples TRBV10-3 to TRBJ2-2; D gene ambiguous. The clonotype originates from a man aged 18-30 years who received the YFV17D yellow fever vaccine. The CDR3 here is CATIDPGGGTGELFF. The CDR3 region has the DNA TGTGCCACGATTGACCCCGGTGGCGGCACCGGGGAGCTGTTTTTT.